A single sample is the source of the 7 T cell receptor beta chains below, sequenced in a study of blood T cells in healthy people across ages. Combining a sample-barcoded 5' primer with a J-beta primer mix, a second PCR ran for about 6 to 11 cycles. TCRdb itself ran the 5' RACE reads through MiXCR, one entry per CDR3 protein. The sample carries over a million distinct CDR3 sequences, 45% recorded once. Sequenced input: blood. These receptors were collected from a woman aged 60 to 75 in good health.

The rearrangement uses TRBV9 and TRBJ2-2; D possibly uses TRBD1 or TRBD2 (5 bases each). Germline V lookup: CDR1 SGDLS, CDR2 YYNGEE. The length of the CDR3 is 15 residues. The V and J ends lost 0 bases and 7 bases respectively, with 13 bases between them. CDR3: CASSVGGSLVGELFF. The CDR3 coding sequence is TGTGCCAGCAGCGTAGGGGGGAGCTTGGTCGGGGAGCTGTTTTTT.

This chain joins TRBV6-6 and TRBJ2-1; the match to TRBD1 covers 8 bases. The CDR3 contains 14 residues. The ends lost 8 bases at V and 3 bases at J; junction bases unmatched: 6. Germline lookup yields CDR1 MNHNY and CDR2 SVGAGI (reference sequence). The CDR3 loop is CASAPGQDYNEQFF. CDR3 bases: TGTGCCAGCGCCCCGGGACAGGACTACAATGAGCAGTTCTTC.

Written as DNA, the CDR3 is TGTGCCAGCAGTTTAATCGGACAGGGCAATACCTACGAGCAGTACTTC. It codes for CASSLIGQGNTYEQYF. This sequence joins TRBV27 and TRBJ2-7, with 8 bases fitting TRBD1. Per germline, CDR1 MNHEY and CDR2 SMNVEV (reference sequence). The length of the CDR3 is 16 residues. With 2 bases clipped from V and 2 bases from J, the junction kept 8 bases outside the gene matches.

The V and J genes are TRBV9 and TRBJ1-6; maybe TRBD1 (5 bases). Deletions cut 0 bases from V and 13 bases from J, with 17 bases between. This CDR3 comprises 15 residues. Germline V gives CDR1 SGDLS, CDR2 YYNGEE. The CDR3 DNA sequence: TGTGCCAGCAGCGTAGCTACGGGGGGAGGATCGCCCCTCCACTTT. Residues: CASSVATGGGSPLHF.

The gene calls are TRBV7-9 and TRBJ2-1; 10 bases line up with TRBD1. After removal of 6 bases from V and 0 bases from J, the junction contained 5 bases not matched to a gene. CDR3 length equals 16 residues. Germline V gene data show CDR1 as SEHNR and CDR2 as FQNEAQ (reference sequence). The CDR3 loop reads CASSWDRGSSYNEQFF. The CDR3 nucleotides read TGTGCCAGCAGTTGGGACAGGGGTAGCTCCTACAATGAGCAGTTCTTC. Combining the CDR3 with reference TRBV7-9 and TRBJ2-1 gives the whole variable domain DTGVSQNPRHKITKRGQNVTFRCDPISEHNRLYWYRQTLGQGPEFLTYFQNEAQLEKSRLLSDRFSAERPKGSFSTLEIQRTEQGDSAMYLCASSWDRGSSYNEQFFGPGTRLTVL.

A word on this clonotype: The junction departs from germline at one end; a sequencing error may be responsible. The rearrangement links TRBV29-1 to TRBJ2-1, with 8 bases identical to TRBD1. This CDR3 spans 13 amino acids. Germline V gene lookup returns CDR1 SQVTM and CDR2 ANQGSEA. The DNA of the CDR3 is TGCAGCGGGGGGACAGGTCCCTACGATGAGCAGTTATTC. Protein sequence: CSGGTGPYDEQLF.

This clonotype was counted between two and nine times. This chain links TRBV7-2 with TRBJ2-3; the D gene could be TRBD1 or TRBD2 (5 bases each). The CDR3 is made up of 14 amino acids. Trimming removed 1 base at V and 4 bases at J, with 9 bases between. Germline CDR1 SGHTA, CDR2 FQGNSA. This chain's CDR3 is CASSLVRGSDTQYF. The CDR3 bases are TGTGCCAGCAGCTTAGTGAGGGGCTCAGATACGCAGTATTTT.